The T cell receptor (beta chain) under discussion was sequenced for a study of T cells in Graves' hyperthyroidism and ophthalmopathy. Whole-study findings and limits: Most thyroid clonotypes with frequency above 0.001 were detected in blood. In validation, the model predicted ophthalmopathy. These predictions came a median around 5.9 months before onset.

Amplified regions were TCR beta CDR3 sequences from RNA transcripts. HTBI primers were employed in a first-round RT-PCR of the TCR CDR3. TCRdb re-called the multiplex PCR reads through MiXCR, storing one row per CDR3 protein. This table has around 580,000 distinct CDR3 sequences, approximately 15% appearing once. The CDR3 sequence is 12 residues long. V lost 1 base, J lost 4 bases, and 4 bases lay in between. Germline V gives CDR1 LGHDT, CDR2 YNNKEL (reference sequence). At least ten counts were recorded for this clonotype. Its antigen is not known. Sequencing was carried out using blood. V gene TRBV3-1 combines with J gene TRBJ2-5; D remains unclear. The TCR sequence derives from a woman in her late teens or twenties with Graves' hyperthyroidism. CDR3 sequence reads: CASSQARETQYF. The CDR3 nucleotides read TGTGCCAGCAGCCAAGCTCGAGAGACCCAGTACTTC.